This T cell receptor beta chain was found in a study of T cell changes during pregnancy in multiple sclerosis (dated by TCRdb to the late 2010s). The study in broad terms: In women with multiple sclerosis, the researchers looked at how the T cell repertoire shifted as pregnancy progressed.

Library preparation employed the immunoSEQ multiplex PCR assay. TCRdb took this table from immuneACCESS and kept in-frame rearrangements with V and J called. Such tables lack part of the clones; where checked against another copy, unresolved V genes explain under half of the gap, and the rest is unexplained. The sample data list approximately 58,000 clones, and 80% to 95% of these were observed just once. The ten most abundant clones make up approximately 1.5% of the sample. Note on this clone: Its binding antigen is unknown. No much larger clone exists at a distance of one base, and base qualities are not known.

The germline V gene gives CDR1 as SGDLS and CDR2 as YYNGEE. Trimming takes 4 bases off V and 0 bases off J; junction bases not matched to a gene: 4. The CDR3 numbers 16 residues from cysteine through phenylalanine. Of the read, only the CDR3 DNA is kept; its 48 bases are in frame from base 1. This sequence originates from a female donor with multiple sclerosis, enrolled in a pregnancy study. Material: peripheral blood, obtained in the second trimester of pregnancy. The V and J segments used are TRBV9 and TRBJ2-1; a stretch of 10 junction bases matches TRBD2. This receptor carries the CDR3 CASSMGLANSYNEQFF. Read as DNA, the sequence is TGTGCCAGCAGCATGGGACTAGCGAACTCCTACAATGAGCAGTTCTTC.